Sequencing of this TCR beta chain was carried out in a study of human T cells and chemical hapten exposure. Study details: There were per-sample TCR yield variations, arising mainly from small pooled library volume differences. Regarding the study as a whole: With regard to DPC sensitization, TCRs above 1 in 1000 frequency did not change.

The study's library attached unique molecular identifiers to single cDNA molecules. In the authors' methods: A typical sample had around 96,000 TCRs, with about 20,000 to 750,000 overall. One entry per CDR3 protein results from TCRdb running MiXCR on the reads. TCRdb's processing, not the authors', yielded these V and J calls. The repertoire holds more than 750 distinct CDR3 sequences, with approximately 71% as singletons. Total RNA extraction was carried out from unfractionated whole blood. This clonotype has just a few counts. Its antigen remains unidentified. This TCR was sampled from a human donor with alopecia, or a healthy volunteer (not recorded which). Some clones in this sample may be carry-over from other donors' samples. This table probably holds off-target reads from a library built for another chain. Sample: whole blood.

CDR3 bases: TGTGCCAGCACCGCGAGGGGGGGGTCCTACGAGCAGTACTTC. This encodes CASTARGGSYEQYF. This chain connects TRBV3-1 to TRBJ2-7; the D gene is possibly TRBD2 (7 bases). The V end was cut by 7 bases, the J end by 1 base, with 14 bases between. The CDR3 extends over 14 amino acids. CDR1 and CDR2 from the germline V gene are LGHDT and YNNKEL (reference sequence).